This is a list of T cell receptor beta chains from one sample in a study of PD-L1 blockade in urothelial cancer. Generated by immunoSEQ multiplex PCR, the TCRdb table keeps only in-frame clones and is missing some. The table includes 90,000 to 120,000 clones, 91% detected once. Sequenced material: PBMCs, taken around atezolizumab (anti-PD-L1) treatment. The origin of the receptors is a woman older than 75 with urothelial cancer. Each CDR3 is given with its conserved first and last residue. The order of the fields is V gene, clone size, D gene, J gene, CDR3 protein, CDR3 DNA. A D gene is named only where the DNA matches it firmly. Expanded clones are given a class, and other clones once, few, many or no size at all.

v_gene: TRBV19; abundance: .; d_gene: .; j_gene: TRBJ2-2; CDR3aa: CASRTPGSNTGELFF; CDR3nt: TGTGCCAGTAGGACCCCGGGATCCAACACCGGGGAGCTGTTTTTT
v_gene: TRBV25-1; abundance: .; d_gene: TRBD2; j_gene: TRBJ2-1; CDR3aa: CASSATLAGHNEQFF; CDR3nt: TGTGCCAGCAGTGCTACTCTAGCGGGGCACAATGAGCAGTTCTTC
v_gene: TRBV2; abundance: .; d_gene: .; j_gene: TRBJ2-2; CDR3aa: CASSSSGFGELFF; CDR3nt: TGTGCCAGCAGTTCCAGCGGGTTCGGGGAGCTGTTTTTT
v_gene: TRBV28; abundance: once; d_gene: .; j_gene: TRBJ2-1; CDR3aa: CASLTAGASYNEQFF; CDR3nt: TGTGCCAGCTTAACGGCAGGTGCTTCCTACAATGAGCAGTTCTTC
v_gene: TRBV9; abundance: .; d_gene: .; j_gene: TRBJ2-1; CDR3aa: CASSVGSGTSYNEQFF; CDR3nt: TGTGCCAGCAGCGTAGGGAGCGGGACATCCTACAATGAGCAGTTCTTC
v_gene: TRBV20-1; abundance: .; d_gene: .; j_gene: TRBJ1-5; CDR3aa: CSAAPGQPQHF; CDR3nt: TGCAGTGCCGCCCCAGGACAGCCCCAGCATTTT
v_gene: TRBV28; abundance: .; d_gene: TRBD1; j_gene: TRBJ1-2; CDR3aa: CASSLGQGFYGYTF; CDR3nt: TGTGCCAGCAGTTTAGGACAGGGGTTTTATGGCTACACCTTC
v_gene: TRBV19; abundance: .; d_gene: TRBD1; j_gene: TRBJ1-1; CDR3aa: CASSQGTVWMTEAFF; CDR3nt: TGTGCCAGTAGCCAAGGGACAGTTTGGATGACTGAAGCTTTCTTT
v_gene: TRBV19; abundance: .; d_gene: TRBD2; j_gene: TRBJ2-1; CDR3aa: CASSGRAEGEQFF; CDR3nt: TGTGCCAGTAGCGGGAGGGCCGAGGGTGAGCAGTTCTTC
v_gene: TRBV6-1; abundance: .; d_gene: TRBD1; j_gene: TRBJ2-1; CDR3aa: CASSGDRGRNEQFF; CDR3nt: TGTGCCAGCAGTGGGGACAGGGGGCGGAATGAGCAGTTCTTC
v_gene: TRBV5-1; abundance: .; d_gene: TRBD1; j_gene: TRBJ2-7; CDR3aa: CASSLTGQGRSEQYF; CDR3nt: TGCGCCAGCAGCTTGACAGGACAGGGACGGAGCGAGCAGTACTTC
v_gene: TRBV5-1; abundance: .; d_gene: .; j_gene: TRBJ1-5; CDR3aa: CASSPSEFSNQPQHF; CDR3nt: TGCGCCAGCAGCCCGTCGGAGTTTAGCAATCAGCCCCAGCATTTT
v_gene: TRBV4-2; abundance: .; d_gene: TRBD1; j_gene: TRBJ2-1; CDR3aa: CASSKQGQGTYNEQFF; CDR3nt: TGTGCCAGCAGCAAACAAGGACAGGGGACCTACAATGAGCAGTTCTTC
v_gene: TRBV5-1; abundance: .; d_gene: .; j_gene: TRBJ2-5; CDR3aa: CASSPGQSQETQYF; CDR3nt: TGCGCCAGCAGCCCGGGACAATCCCAAGAGACCCAGTACTTC
v_gene: TRBV28; abundance: .; d_gene: .; j_gene: TRBJ1-5; CDR3aa: CASSLDPGNNQPQHF; CDR3nt: TGTGCCAGCAGTTTAGACCCAGGCAATAATCAGCCCCAGCATTTT
v_gene: TRBV9; abundance: .; d_gene: .; j_gene: TRBJ2-1; CDR3aa: CASSVDRVEYNEQFF; CDR3nt: TGTGCCAGCAGCGTAGACCGGGTGGAATACAATGAGCAGTTCTTC
v_gene: TRBV9; abundance: .; d_gene: TRBD2; j_gene: TRBJ2-7; CDR3aa: CASSVGLAPGEQYF; CDR3nt: TGTGCCAGCAGCGTTGGACTAGCTCCCGGCGAGCAGTACTTC
v_gene: TRBV7-9; abundance: .; d_gene: TRBD1; j_gene: TRBJ2-7; CDR3aa: CASSAQGVSSREQYF; CDR3nt: TGTGCCAGCAGCGCGCAGGGGGTTTCGTCTAGGGAGCAGTACTTC
v_gene: TRBV5-1; abundance: .; d_gene: TRBD2; j_gene: TRBJ2-3; CDR3aa: CASSDSGSTNTQYF; CDR3nt: TGCGCCAGCAGCGATAGCGGGAGCACTAATACGCAGTATTTT
v_gene: TRBV29-1; abundance: .; d_gene: .; j_gene: TRBJ1-4; CDR3aa: CSVPGKEEKLFF; CDR3nt: TGCAGCGTTCCCGGGAAAGAGGAAAAACTGTTTTTT
v_gene: TRBV19; abundance: once; d_gene: TRBD1; j_gene: TRBJ2-1; CDR3aa: CASSMGGGTGGPGNEQFF; CDR3nt: TGTGCCAGTAGTATGGGGGGCGGGACAGGGGGCCCTGGGAATGAGCAGTTCTTC
v_gene: TRBV7-6; abundance: .; d_gene: .; j_gene: TRBJ1-1; CDR3aa: CASSPQAGYNTEAFF; CDR3nt: TGTGCCAGCAGCCCCCAGGCGGGATATAACACTGAAGCTTTCTTT
v_gene: TRBV29-1; abundance: .; d_gene: .; j_gene: TRBJ2-5; CDR3aa: CSVGPQEGTKTQYF; CDR3nt: TGCAGCGTTGGCCCCCAGGAGGGAACGAAGACCCAGTACTTC
v_gene: TRBV19; abundance: .; d_gene: .; j_gene: TRBJ2-3; CDR3aa: CASRGAQGSTDTQYF; CDR3nt: TGTGCCAGTAGAGGGGCACAGGGTTCCACAGATACGCAGTATTTT
v_gene: TRBV7-3; abundance: once; d_gene: TRBD1; j_gene: TRBJ2-1; CDR3aa: CASSHGTGSYEQFF; CDR3nt: TGTGCCAGCAGCCATGGGACAGGGAGCTATGAGCAGTTCTTC
v_gene: TRBV4-1; abundance: .; d_gene: .; j_gene: TRBJ2-7; CDR3aa: CASSQDTEGPVENEQYF; CDR3nt: TGCGCCAGCAGCCAAGATACTGAGGGCCCAGTGGAGAACGAGCAGTACTTC
v_gene: TRBV7-8; abundance: .; d_gene: TRBD2; j_gene: TRBJ2-6; CDR3aa: CASSLVESGRPGANVLTF; CDR3nt: TGTGCCAGCAGCTTAGTCGAAAGCGGGAGGCCTGGGGCCAACGTCCTGACTTTC
v_gene: TRBV19; abundance: .; d_gene: .; j_gene: TRBJ1-2; CDR3aa: CASRQGSYGYTF; CDR3nt: TGTGCCAGTAGGCAGGGCAGCTATGGCTACACCTTC
v_gene: TRBV2; abundance: .; d_gene: TRBD1; j_gene: TRBJ1-2; CDR3aa: CASSTQGVRGYTF; CDR3nt: TGTGCCAGCAGTACCCAGGGGGTTAGGGGCTACACCTTC
v_gene: TRBV5-6; abundance: .; d_gene: TRBD1; j_gene: TRBJ2-1; CDR3aa: CASSLFQGAVMRSYNEQFF; CDR3nt: TGTGCCAGCAGCTTGTTTCAGGGGGCGGTCATGAGGTCCTACAATGAGCAGTTCTTC
v_gene: TRBV4-1; abundance: .; d_gene: .; j_gene: TRBJ1-2; CDR3aa: CASSRTAHIFYGYTF; CDR3nt: TGCGCCAGCAGCCGGACAGCCCATATTTTCTATGGCTACACCTTC
v_gene: TRBV7-6; abundance: .; d_gene: TRBD1; j_gene: TRBJ2-5; CDR3aa: CASSSPGQGNRETQYF; CDR3nt: TGTGCCAGCAGCTCCCCGGGACAGGGGAATCGGGAGACCCAGTACTTC
v_gene: TRBV28; abundance: .; d_gene: .; j_gene: TRBJ1-5; CDR3aa: CASLGGDQPQHF; CDR3nt: TGTGCCAGCTTAGGGGGAGATCAGCCCCAGCATTTT
v_gene: TRBV13; abundance: .; d_gene: TRBD2; j_gene: TRBJ2-7; CDR3aa: CASRGSGGYEQYF; CDR3nt: TGTGCCAGCAGGGGTAGCGGGGGCTACGAGCAGTACTTC
v_gene: TRBV9; abundance: .; d_gene: .; j_gene: TRBJ2-7; CDR3aa: CASSVSDTRYEQYF; CDR3nt: TGTGCCAGCAGCGTTTCAGACACACGATACGAGCAGTACTTC
v_gene: TRBV5-4; abundance: .; d_gene: .; j_gene: TRBJ2-5; CDR3aa: CASSGEETQYF; CDR3nt: TGTGCCAGCAGCGGAGAAGAGACCCAGTACTTC
v_gene: TRBV7-2; abundance: few; d_gene: TRBD1; j_gene: TRBJ2-7; CDR3aa: CASSSFPGTGNEQYF; CDR3nt: TGTGCCAGCAGCTCGTTTCCCGGGACAGGGAACGAGCAGTACTTC
v_gene: TRBV7-6; abundance: .; d_gene: .; j_gene: TRBJ1-3; CDR3aa: CASSLAGAGNTIYF; CDR3nt: TGTGCCAGCAGCCTGGCGGGAGCTGGAAACACCATATATTTT
v_gene: TRBV5-6; abundance: .; d_gene: TRBD1; j_gene: TRBJ2-7; CDR3aa: CASSGATGLEQYF; CDR3nt: TGTGCCAGCAGCGGGGCGACAGGGCTTGAGCAGTACTTC
v_gene: TRBV28; abundance: once; d_gene: .; j_gene: TRBJ1-5; CDR3aa: CASSFGGSGQPQHF; CDR3nt: TGTGCCAGCAGTTTCGGGGGGTCGGGTCAGCCCCAGCATTTT
v_gene: TRBV6-1; abundance: .; d_gene: TRBD2; j_gene: TRBJ2-6; CDR3aa: CASSETPGGRVGANVLTF; CDR3nt: TGTGCCAGCAGTGAAACCCCGGGGGGGAGGGTTGGGGCCAACGTCCTGACTTTC
v_gene: TRBV20-1; abundance: once; d_gene: .; j_gene: TRBJ2-5; CDR3aa: CSPGETQYF; CDR3nt: TGCAGCCCCGGGGAGACCCAGTACTTC
v_gene: TRBV19; abundance: .; d_gene: .; j_gene: TRBJ1-5; CDR3aa: CASSIPRGQQPQHF; CDR3nt: TGTGCCAGTAGTATACCCAGGGGTCAGCAGCCCCAGCATTTT
v_gene: TRBV6-6; abundance: .; d_gene: .; j_gene: TRBJ1-2; CDR3aa: CASSYRISGIYGYTF; CDR3nt: TGTGCCAGCAGTTACAGGATCTCGGGGATCTATGGCTACACCTTC
v_gene: TRBV27; abundance: .; d_gene: TRBD1; j_gene: TRBJ1-2; CDR3aa: CASSGTGIANYGYTF; CDR3nt: TGTGCCAGCAGTGGGACAGGGATAGCTAACTATGGCTACACCTTC
v_gene: TRBV5-1; abundance: .; d_gene: .; j_gene: TRBJ1-1; CDR3aa: CASSLSRSTGKEAFF; CDR3nt: TGCGCCAGCAGCTTGTCCCGGAGTACAGGGAAAGAAGCTTTCTTT
v_gene: TRBV19; abundance: .; d_gene: TRBD2; j_gene: TRBJ2-7; CDR3aa: CASSIGLAGRREQYF; CDR3nt: TGTGCCAGTAGTATAGGACTAGCGGGAAGGAGGGAGCAGTACTTC
v_gene: TRBV7-8; abundance: .; d_gene: .; j_gene: TRBJ2-3; CDR3aa: CASSLTSGTDTQYF; CDR3nt: TGTGCCAGCAGCTTAACGAGCGGCACAGATACGCAGTATTTT
v_gene: TRBV5-1; abundance: .; d_gene: .; j_gene: TRBJ2-7; CDR3aa: CASSLDTYEQYF; CDR3nt: TGCGCCAGCAGCTTGGACACCTACGAGCAGTACTTC
v_gene: TRBV11-2; abundance: .; d_gene: .; j_gene: TRBJ2-5; CDR3aa: CASSLDSIETQYF; CDR3nt: TGTGCCAGCAGCTTAGACAGTATAGAGACCCAGTACTTC
v_gene: TRBV27; abundance: .; d_gene: TRBD1; j_gene: TRBJ1-1; CDR3aa: CASSRYGTGVEAFF; CDR3nt: TGTGCCAGCAGTCGATATGGGACAGGGGTTGAAGCTTTCTTT
v_gene: TRBV19; abundance: .; d_gene: TRBD1; j_gene: TRBJ1-5; CDR3aa: CASTPGVDRGRVPQHF; CDR3nt: TGTGCCAGTACCCCGGGGGTCGACAGGGGGCGGGTACCCCAGCATTTT
v_gene: TRBV7-9; abundance: .; d_gene: .; j_gene: TRBJ2-1; CDR3aa: CASSSRDPEGQFF; CDR3nt: TGTGCCAGCAGCTCTCGGGATCCGGAGGGCCAGTTCTTC
v_gene: TRBV7-3; abundance: once; d_gene: TRBD2; j_gene: TRBJ2-2; CDR3aa: CASSLGLAGRSGELFF; CDR3nt: TGTGCCAGCAGCTTAGGTCTAGCGGGACGTTCCGGGGAGCTGTTTTTT